A selection of T cell receptor beta chains follows, all from one sample in a study of blood T cells in healthy people across ages. TCRdb redid the calling of the 5' RACE reads with MiXCR, one entry per CDR3 protein. The sample records 700,000 or so distinct CDR3 sequences, around two fifths being singletons. Sequencing input: blood. These receptors were obtained from a man at least 80 years old in good health. CDR3s include the opening cysteine and the closing phenylalanine or tryptophan. The D gene is left open where the match is weak. A row's size may be missing; if present it is once, few, many or a size class.

D: TRBD2; V: TRBV4-1; size: few; J: TRBJ2-5; CDR3: CASSLRTSGAGQETQYF; DNA: TGCGCCAGCAGCCTCCGGACTAGCGGGGCCGGTCAAGAGACCCAGTACTTC
D: TRBD1; V: TRBV6-5; size: few; J: TRBJ1-2; CDR3: CASSSTRQGSPYGYTF; DNA: TGTGCCAGCAGTTCCACGCGACAGGGGAGCCCTTATGGCTACACCTTC
D: TRBD1; V: TRBV6-2/TRBV6-3; size: -; J: TRBJ2-5; CDR3: CASSYRTGGKETQYF; DNA: TGTGCCAGCAGTTACCGAACAGGGGGAAAAGAGACCCAGTACTTC
D: -; V: TRBV9; size: -; J: TRBJ2-5; CDR3: CASSQNTGNQETQYF; DNA: TGTGCCAGCAGCCAAAATACAGGGAACCAAGAGACCCAGTACTTC
D: TRBD1; V: TRBV20-1; size: -; J: TRBJ2-2; CDR3: CSARDRLPGELFF; DNA: TGCAGTGCTCGGGACAGATTACCGGGGGAGCTGTTTTTT
D: -; V: TRBV3-1; size: -; J: TRBJ2-1; CDR3: CASSTRPYNEQFF; DNA: TGTGCCAGCAGCACCCGACCATACAATGAGCAGTTCTTC
D: -; V: TRBV29-1; size: many; J: TRBJ2-5; CDR3: CSVEGGREWETQYF; DNA: TGCAGCGTTGAAGGAGGACGGGAGTGGGAGACCCAGTACTTC
D: -; V: TRBV2; size: -; J: TRBJ1-2; CDR3: CASSEVKGPQVTF; DNA: TGTGCCAGCAGTGAAGTGAAAGGGCCACAAGTCACCTTC
D: -; V: TRBV27; size: -; J: TRBJ1-2; CDR3: CASSRQSNYGYTF; DNA: TGTGCCAGCAGTCGCCAAAGCAACTATGGCTACACCTTC
D: -; V: TRBV21-1; size: -; J: TRBJ1-1; CDR3: CASRLEGRTEAFF; DNA: TGTGCCAGCAGATTGGAGGGGCGGACTGAAGCTTTCTTT
D: -; V: TRBV20-1; size: -; J: TRBJ1-1; CDR3: CSARDQGRNTEAFF; DNA: TGCAGTGCTAGAGATCAGGGCAGGAACACTGAAGCTTTCTTT
D: -; V: TRBV4-3; size: -; J: TRBJ2-1; CDR3: CASSQELPNEQFF; DNA: TGCGCCAGCAGCCAAGAACTCCCCAATGAGCAGTTCTTC
D: -; V: TRBV2; size: few; J: TRBJ2-4; CDR3: CASSEFRIAKNIQYF; DNA: TGTGCCAGCAGTGAATTTAGAATAGCCAAAAACATTCAGTACTTC
D: TRBD1; V: TRBV11-3; size: -; J: TRBJ2-7; CDR3: CASSQDRASSYEQYF; DNA: TGTGCCAGCAGCCAAGACAGGGCGAGCTCCTACGAGCAGTACTTC
D: -; V: TRBV20-1; size: -; J: TRBJ1-2; CDR3: CSARDSGSYYDYTF; DNA: TGCAGTGCTAGAGATTCTGGCAGCTACTATGACTACACCTTC
D: TRBD2; V: TRBV14; size: -; J: TRBJ2-1; CDR3: CASSTLIAGGGEQFF; DNA: TGTGCCAGCAGCACCCTCATAGCGGGAGGAGGGGAGCAGTTCTTC
D: TRBD1; V: TRBV7-9; size: many; J: TRBJ1-4; CDR3: CASSSFTGQGYEKLFF; DNA: TGTGCCAGCAGCTCGTTCACGGGACAGGGGTATGAAAAACTGTTTTTT
D: -; V: TRBV7-9; size: few; J: TRBJ2-2; CDR3: CASSLPGQNTGELFF; DNA: TGTGCCAGCAGCCTACCGGGACAGAACACCGGGGAGCTGTTTTTT
D: TRBD2; V: TRBV7-2; size: -; J: TRBJ2-1; CDR3: CASSLGVGGRALDEQFF; DNA: TGTGCCAGCAGCTTAGGGGTCGGCGGGAGGGCACTGGATGAGCAGTTCTTC
D: -; V: TRBV4-1; size: few; J: TRBJ1-2; CDR3: CASSQAKEDGYTF; DNA: TGCGCCAGCAGCCAAGCCAAGGAAGATGGCTACACCTTC
D: -; V: TRBV4-2; size: -; J: TRBJ1-2; CDR3: CASSPPEGHYSYTF; DNA: TGTGCCAGCAGCCCGCCGGAGGGGCACTATAGCTACACCTTC
D: TRBD1; V: TRBV7-2; size: many; J: TRBJ2-5; CDR3: CASSLGTGETQYF; DNA: TGTGCCAGCAGCTTAGGGACAGGGGAGACCCAGTACTTC
D: TRBD1; V: TRBV25-1; size: few; J: TRBJ2-7; CDR3: CATRPPNPGGTHEQYF; DNA: TGTGCCACTCGACCTCCGAATCCAGGGGGTACCCACGAGCAGTACTTC
D: -; V: TRBV9; size: -; J: TRBJ1-2; CDR3: CASSVSTGKNYGYTF; DNA: TGTGCCAGCAGCGTCAGTACAGGGAAGAACTATGGCTACACCTTC
D: -; V: TRBV20-1; size: -; J: TRBJ1-3; CDR3: CSARAWTDPGNTIYF; DNA: TGCAGTGCTCGGGCCTGGACCGACCCTGGAAACACCATATATTTT
D: -; V: TRBV6-2/TRBV6-3; size: few; J: TRBJ2-7; CDR3: CASSYPSVSYEQYF; DNA: TGTGCCAGCAGTTACCCGTCTGTCTCCTACGAGCAGTACTTC
D: -; V: TRBV4-1; size: -; J: TRBJ2-1; CDR3: CASSQAFESRVNNEQFF; DNA: TGCGCCAGCAGCCAAGCCTTTGAGTCCCGCGTGAACAATGAGCAGTTCTTC
D: TRBD1; V: TRBV7-2; size: -; J: TRBJ1-6; CDR3: CASSPEDRFGSPLHF; DNA: TGTGCCAGCAGCCCCGAGGACAGGTTCGGGTCACCCCTCCACTTT
D: -; V: TRBV7-2; size: -; J: TRBJ2-2; CDR3: CASSSAHTGELFF; DNA: TGTGCCAGCAGCTCTGCCCATACCGGGGAGCTGTTTTTT
D: TRBD1; V: TRBV24-1; size: few; J: TRBJ2-3; CDR3: CATSDRTGGGGTDTQYF; DNA: TGTGCCACCAGTGACCGTACAGGGGGCGGAGGCACAGATACGCAGTATTTT
D: -; V: TRBV15; size: few; J: TRBJ1-3; CDR3: CATSRDKAPGNTIYF; DNA: TGTGCCACCAGCAGAGATAAGGCACCTGGAAACACCATATATTTT
D: -; V: TRBV29-1; size: many; J: TRBJ2-7; CDR3: CSVTESSYEQYF; DNA: TGCAGCGTTACGGAAAGCTCCTACGAGCAGTACTTC
D: -; V: TRBV11-2; size: -; J: TRBJ2-7; CDR3: CASSLERDSYEQYF; DNA: TGTGCCAGCAGCTTAGAACGGGATTCCTACGAGCAGTACTTC